The 5 T cell receptor beta chains below were found in one sample sequenced in a study of T cells in Graves' hyperthyroidism and ophthalmopathy. Amplified regions were TCR beta CDR3 sequences from RNA transcripts. HTBI primers were employed in a first-round RT-PCR of the TCR CDR3. One entry per CDR3 protein results from TCRdb running MiXCR on the multiplex PCR reads. The table has approximately 530,000 distinct CDR3 sequences, around 20% seen once. The sample consisted of blood. The origin of the receptors is a middle-aged man with Graves' ophthalmopathy.

This clonotype was seen at least ten times. The chain has TRBV18 and TRBJ1-1; D perhaps matches TRBD1 (5 bases). CDR1 KGHSH and CDR2 LQKENI come from the germline V gene. This CDR3 comprises 15 residues. V was clipped by 6 bases and J by 4 bases, with 18 bases between them. For the CDR3, the DNA is TGTGCCAGCTCCAGCAGCGCGGGGGTAGGCACTGAAGCTTTCTTT. It encodes CASSSSAGVGTEAFF. The entire variable domain, with the rest obtained from reference TRBV18 and TRBJ1-1, is as follows: NAGVMQNPRHLVRRRGQEARLRCSPMKGHSHVYWYRQLPEEGLKFMVYLQKENIIDESGMPKERFSAEFPKEGPSILRIQQVVRGDSAAYFCASSSSAGVGTEAFFGQGTRLTVV.

This rearrangement joins TRBV13 to TRBJ2-3; 10 bases map to TRBD1. Trimming cost V 5 bases and J 5 bases; bases outside gene matches: 4. CDR3 size: 14 residues. Looked up from germline, CDR1 is PRHDT and CDR2 is FYEKMQ (reference sequence). CDR3 protein: CASSRQGARDTQYF. Written as DNA, the CDR3 is TGTGCCAGCAGCCGACAGGGGGCGAGAGATACGCAGTATTTT.

In its sample, this clonotype was seen many times. The CDR3 DNA reads as TGTGCCAGCAGTCTAACCGGGACAGGGACGGTTTGGGTGCAGTACTTC. Amino acids: CASSLTGTGTVWVQYF. V gene TRBV28 combines with J gene TRBJ2-7; 9 bases align to TRBD1. The CDR3 runs 16 residues. The V segment lost 5 bases and the J segment 9 bases; nucleotides outside the gene matches: 17. Germline V lookup: CDR1 MDHEN, CDR2 SYDVKM.

The chain joins TRBV7-2 to TRBJ2-3; D may be TRBD2 (6 bases). This CDR3 region has 17 residues. V lost 5 bases and J 3 bases, leaving 21 bases between the germline ends. In germline, CDR1 is SGHTA, CDR2 FQGNSA. CDR3 sequence reads: CASSPLGGGLGTDTQYF. The DNA for the CDR3 is TGTGCCAGCAGCCCTCTGGGAGGAGGTCTTGGTACAGATACGCAGTATTTT.

This clonotype was counted once. One base away lies a much larger clone, so this may be a sequencing read error. The chain joins TRBV7-9 to TRBJ2-7; TRBD1 matches 7 bases. This CDR3 comprises 13 residues. Germline values: CDR1 SEHNR, CDR2 FQNEAQ (reference sequence). Here the CDR3 DNA reads TGTGCCAGCAGCCCCGACAGGGTAGGCGAGCAGTGCTTC. Translation gives CASSPDRVGEQCF.